What follows is one T cell receptor (beta chain) and its context. Clones were sequenced by immunoSEQ multiplex PCR, and TCRdb holds only the in-frame ones, with some missing. The sample consists of about 33,000 clones, roughly 84% of them appearing once. This record belongs to a study of PD-L1 blockade in urothelial cancer. Study context: Blood analysis took place 3 weeks (second dose) and 6 weeks after treatment start. Blood-derived samples held a median roughly 150,000 T cells.

Time point indicated: pretreatment peripheral blood. After removal of 3 bases from V and 4 bases from J, the junction contained 12 bases not matched to a gene. The CDR3 covers 17 residues. Germline values: CDR1 ENHRY, CDR2 SYGVKD. This material consisted of PBMCs, taken around atezolizumab (anti-PD-L1) treatment. The chain combines TRBV10-3 with TRBJ2-7; TRBD2 aligns across 10 bases. The origin of this receptor is a man aged 55 to 70 with urothelial cancer. The CDR3 here is CAISDASGSSERYEQYF. The DNA for the CDR3 is TGTGCCATCAGTGATGCTAGCGGGAGCTCTGAAAGATACGAGCAGTACTTC.